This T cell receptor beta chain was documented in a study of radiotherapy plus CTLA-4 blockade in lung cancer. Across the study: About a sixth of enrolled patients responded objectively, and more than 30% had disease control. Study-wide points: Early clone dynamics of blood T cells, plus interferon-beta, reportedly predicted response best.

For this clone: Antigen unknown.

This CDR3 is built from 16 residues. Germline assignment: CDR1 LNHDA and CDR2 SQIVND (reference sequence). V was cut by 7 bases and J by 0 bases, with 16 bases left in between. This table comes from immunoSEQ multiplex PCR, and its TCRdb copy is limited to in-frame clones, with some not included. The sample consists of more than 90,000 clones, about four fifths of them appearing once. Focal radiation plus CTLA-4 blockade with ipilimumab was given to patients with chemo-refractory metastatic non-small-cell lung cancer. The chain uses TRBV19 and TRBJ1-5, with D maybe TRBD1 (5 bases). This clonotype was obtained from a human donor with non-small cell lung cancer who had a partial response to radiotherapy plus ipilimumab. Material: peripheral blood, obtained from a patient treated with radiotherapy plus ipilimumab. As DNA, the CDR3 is TGTGCCAGTAAGAAGAAGGGGAGGGCTAGCAATCAGCCCCAGCATTTT. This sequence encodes CASKKKGRASNQPQHF.